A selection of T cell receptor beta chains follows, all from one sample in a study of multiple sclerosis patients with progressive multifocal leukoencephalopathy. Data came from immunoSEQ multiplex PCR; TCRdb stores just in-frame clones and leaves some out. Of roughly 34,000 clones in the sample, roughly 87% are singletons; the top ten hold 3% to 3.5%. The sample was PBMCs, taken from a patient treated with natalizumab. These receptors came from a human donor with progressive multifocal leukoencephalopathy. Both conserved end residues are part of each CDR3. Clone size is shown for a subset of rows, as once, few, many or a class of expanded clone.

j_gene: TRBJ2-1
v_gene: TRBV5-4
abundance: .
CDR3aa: CASSLWTGGNEQFF

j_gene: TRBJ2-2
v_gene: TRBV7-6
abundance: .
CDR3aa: CASSFSTLAANTGELFF

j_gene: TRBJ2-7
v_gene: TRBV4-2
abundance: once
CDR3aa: CASSQEGLAGGPGEQYF

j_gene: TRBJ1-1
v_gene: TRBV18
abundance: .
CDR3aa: CASSPRKGGDTETFF

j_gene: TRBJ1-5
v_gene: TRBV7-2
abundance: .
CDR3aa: CASSVDRDQPQHF

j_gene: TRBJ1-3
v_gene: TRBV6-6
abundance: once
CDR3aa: CASRIQGAGGNTIYF

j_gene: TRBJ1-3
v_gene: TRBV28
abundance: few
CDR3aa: CAAGQGDLAIYF

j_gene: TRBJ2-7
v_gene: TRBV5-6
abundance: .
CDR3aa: CASGPRYEQYF

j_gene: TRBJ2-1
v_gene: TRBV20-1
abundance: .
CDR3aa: CSPRGDNEQFF

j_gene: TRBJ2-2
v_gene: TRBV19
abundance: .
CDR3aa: CASRWRETGELFF

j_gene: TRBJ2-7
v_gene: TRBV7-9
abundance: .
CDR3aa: CASSPPGQYF

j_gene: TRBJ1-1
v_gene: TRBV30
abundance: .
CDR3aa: CAWSSSGRVRAFF

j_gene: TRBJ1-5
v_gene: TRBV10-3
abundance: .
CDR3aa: CAISELTNQPQHF

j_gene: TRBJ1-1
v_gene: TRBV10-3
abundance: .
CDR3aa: CAIRKQLSVGNTEAFF

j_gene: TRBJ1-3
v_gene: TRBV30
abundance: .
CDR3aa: CAWWAGASGNTIYF

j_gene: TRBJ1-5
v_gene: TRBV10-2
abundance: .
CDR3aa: CASREPGGNQPQHF

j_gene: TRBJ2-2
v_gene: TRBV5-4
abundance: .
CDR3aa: CASSPLSGRDTGELFF

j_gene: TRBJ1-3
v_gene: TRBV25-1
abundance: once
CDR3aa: CASSPQKGQSNTIYF

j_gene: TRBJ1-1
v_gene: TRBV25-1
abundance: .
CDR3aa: CASSTGPSNTEAFF

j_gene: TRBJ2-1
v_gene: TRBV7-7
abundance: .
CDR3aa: CASSLGGTPSDEQFF

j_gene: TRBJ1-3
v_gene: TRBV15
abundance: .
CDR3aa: CATRDRASGNTIYF

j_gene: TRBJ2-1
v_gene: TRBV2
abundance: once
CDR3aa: CASSGQSSSYNEQFF

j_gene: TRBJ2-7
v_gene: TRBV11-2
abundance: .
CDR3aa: CASSLDFSLADYEQYF

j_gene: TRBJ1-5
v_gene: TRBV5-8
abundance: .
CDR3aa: CASSLEGLGNQPQHF

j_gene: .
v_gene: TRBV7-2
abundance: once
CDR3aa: CASSRTGTGGYEQYF

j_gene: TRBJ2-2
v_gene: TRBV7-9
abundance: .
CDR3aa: CASSSRDRATGELFF

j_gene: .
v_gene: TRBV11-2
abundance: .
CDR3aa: CASSPTSGSSYEQYF

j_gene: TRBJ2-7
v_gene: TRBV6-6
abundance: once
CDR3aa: CASSLPSTNEQYF

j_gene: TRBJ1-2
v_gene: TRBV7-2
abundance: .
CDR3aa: CASSPQAGGVSGYTF

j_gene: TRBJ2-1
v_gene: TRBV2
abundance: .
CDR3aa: CASSVGRAGENEQFF

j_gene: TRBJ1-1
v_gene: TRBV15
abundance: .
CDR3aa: CATSRDNRGTEAFF

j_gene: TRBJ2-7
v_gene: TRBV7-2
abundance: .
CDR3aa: CASSLRGTSGAYEQYF

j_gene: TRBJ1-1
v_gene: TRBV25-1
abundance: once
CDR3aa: CASSEAVKAFF

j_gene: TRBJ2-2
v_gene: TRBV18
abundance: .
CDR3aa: CASSPQDRENTGELFF

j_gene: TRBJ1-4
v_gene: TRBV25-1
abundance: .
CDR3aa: CASSERDRGREKLFF

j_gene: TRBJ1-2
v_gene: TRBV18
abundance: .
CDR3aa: CASSPTRGTLGYTF

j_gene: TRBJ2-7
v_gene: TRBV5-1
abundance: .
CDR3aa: CASSLRGGNYEQYF

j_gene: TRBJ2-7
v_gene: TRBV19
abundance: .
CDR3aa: CASSKTSGPYEQYF

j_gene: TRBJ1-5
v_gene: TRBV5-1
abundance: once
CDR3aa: CASSLGEPNQPQHF

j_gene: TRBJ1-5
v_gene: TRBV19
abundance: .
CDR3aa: CASRTAGTGHRGDNQPQHF

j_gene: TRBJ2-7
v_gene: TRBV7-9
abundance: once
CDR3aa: CASSVIGTGGEYF

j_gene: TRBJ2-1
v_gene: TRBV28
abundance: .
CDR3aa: CASSLYGTGTYNEQFF

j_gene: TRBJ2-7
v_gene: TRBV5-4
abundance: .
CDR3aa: CASSLVGEHYEQYF

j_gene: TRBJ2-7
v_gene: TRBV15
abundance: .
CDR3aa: CATSRDPQGIYEQYF

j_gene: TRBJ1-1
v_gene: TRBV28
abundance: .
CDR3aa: CASRSTTGTNTEAFF

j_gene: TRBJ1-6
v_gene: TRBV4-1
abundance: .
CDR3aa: CASSRGQGLNSPLHF